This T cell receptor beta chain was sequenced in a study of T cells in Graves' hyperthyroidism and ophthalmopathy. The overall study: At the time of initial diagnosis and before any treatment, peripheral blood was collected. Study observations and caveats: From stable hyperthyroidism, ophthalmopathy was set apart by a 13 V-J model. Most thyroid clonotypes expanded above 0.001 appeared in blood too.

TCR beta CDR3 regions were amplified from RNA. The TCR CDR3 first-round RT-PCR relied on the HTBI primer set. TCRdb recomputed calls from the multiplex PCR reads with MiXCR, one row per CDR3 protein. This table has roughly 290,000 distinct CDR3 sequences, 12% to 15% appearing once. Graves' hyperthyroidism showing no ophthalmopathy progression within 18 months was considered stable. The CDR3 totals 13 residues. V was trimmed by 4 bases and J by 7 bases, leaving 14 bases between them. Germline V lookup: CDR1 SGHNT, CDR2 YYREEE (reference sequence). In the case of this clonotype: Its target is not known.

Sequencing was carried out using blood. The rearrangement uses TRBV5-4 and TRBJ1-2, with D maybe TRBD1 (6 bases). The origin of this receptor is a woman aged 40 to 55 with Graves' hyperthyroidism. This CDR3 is CASSQQGLGGYTF. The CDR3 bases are TGTGCCAGCAGCCAACAGGGTCTGGGTGGCTACACCTTC.